These T cell receptor beta chains were read from a single sample in a study of T-cell reconstitution after alpha-beta-depleted transplantation in children. TCRdb fed the PCR reads into MiXCR, producing one record per CDR3 protein. The table records about 980,000 distinct CDR3 sequences, less than 30% of them present only once. The sample consisted of PBMCs, mostly from graft donor cells, taken 360 days after TCRalphabeta/CD19-depleted stem cell transplant. The receptors here all came from a boy younger than two who had a stem cell transplant for SCID, so the T cells may come from the graft donor. Each CDR3 is given with its conserved first and last residue. A D gene is named only where the DNA matches it firmly. Only part of the rows carry a size: once, few, many, or a class if the clone is expanded.

d_call,v_call,clone_size,j_call,cdr3_nt,cdr3_aa
-,TRBV4-3,-,TRBJ2-7,TGCGCCAGCAGCCAAGATGCCGGCAGGGCCTACGAGCAGTACTTC,CASSQDAGRAYEQYF
-,TRBV20-1,-,TRBJ2-3,TGCAGTGCTAGACTTGGACTCGGTCGCCAAGATACAGATACGCAGTATTTT,CSARLGLGRQDTDTQYF
TRBD2,TRBV15,few,TRBJ2-2,TGTGCCACCAGCAGACGGACTAGCGGGGCCACCGGGGAGCTGTTTTTT,CATSRRTSGATGELFF
-,TRBV7-2,many,TRBJ1-3,TGTGCCAGCAGCTTAAGTGGAAACACCATATATTTT,CASSLSGNTIYF
-,TRBV18,-,TRBJ2-3,TGTGCCAGCTCACCAGTAGAAGATACGCAGTATTTT,CASSPVEDTQYF
-,TRBV12-3/TRBV12-4,-,TRBJ2-1,TGTGCCAGCAGTTTGGGGAGACAGGCCAATGAGCAGTTCTTC,CASSLGRQANEQFF
-,TRBV28,-,TRBJ2-7,TGTGCCAGCAGTACCCAGGCCACGCAGTACTTC,CASSTQATQYF
-,TRBV9,once,TRBJ2-5,TGTGCCAGCAGCGTACGGGAGTCACCAGGGACCCAGTACTTC,CASSVRESPGTQYF
TRBD1,TRBV29-1,-,TRBJ2-1,TGCAGCGGTGGGGACAGGGGGTATTATGAGCAGTTCTTC,CSGGDRGYYEQFF
-,TRBV3-1,few,TRBJ2-3,TGTGCCAGCAGCCTTCAATACCTCACAGATACGCAGTATTTT,CASSLQYLTDTQYF
TRBD1,TRBV20-1,few,TRBJ2-7,TGCAGTGCGGGCAGGCGGGACAGGGCTTACGAGCAGTACTTC,CSAGRRDRAYEQYF
TRBD1,TRBV20-1,-,TRBJ1-4,TGCAGTGCTAGTGCACACCGGGACAGGTTTGCAACTAATGAAAAACTGTTTTTT,CSASAHRDRFATNEKLFF
TRBD2,TRBV20-1,-,TRBJ2-1,TGCAGTGCTAACCCGACTAGCGGGCATCCGCTACTGAGATTCAATGAGCAGTTCTTC,CSANPTSGHPLLRFNEQFF
-,TRBV29-1,few,TRBJ1-2,TGCAGCGTTGTCAGGCAGTCGCATGGCTACACCTTC,CSVVRQSHGYTF
TRBD1,TRBV9,few,TRBJ2-1,TGTGCCAGCAGCGTAGTTGGGACAGGGGGCAATGAGCAGTTCTTC,CASSVVGTGGNEQFF
TRBD2,TRBV12-3/TRBV12-4,-,TRBJ2-5,TGTGCCAGCAGTGGCGGGACTAGCGGGGTGGCCAGAGAGACCCAGTACTTC,CASSGGTSGVARETQYF
-,TRBV20-1,-,TRBJ1-5,TGCAGTGCTAGATATAACAGGGGCAATCAGCCCCAGCATTTT,CSARYNRGNQPQHF
TRBD1,TRBV18,-,TRBJ1-1,TGTGCCAGCTCCCGGGGCCTGACAGGGCGTAGTGGAGCTTTCTTT,CASSRGLTGRSGAFF
TRBD1,TRBV29-1,few,TRBJ2-7,TGCAGCGTTGCCCTGACAGGGGGCGAAGACGAGCAGTACTTC,CSVALTGGEDEQYF
TRBD2,TRBV11-2,-,TRBJ2-1,TGTGCCAGCAGCGCCATAGGGAAGCCGGGACTAGCGGGGGGTTCCTACAATGAGCAGTTCTTC,CASSAIGKPGLAGGSYNEQFF
TRBD1,TRBV20-1,-,TRBJ1-1,TGCAGTGCACGACAGGGTCCCTTTAGAATGTCTGAAGCTTTCTTT,CSARQGPFRMSEAFF
-,TRBV7-9,-,TRBJ2-1,TGTGCCAGCAGTCGTGCGGGGCCATACAATGAGCAGTTCTTC,CASSRAGPYNEQFF
-,TRBV6-1,-,TRBJ1-2,TGTGCCACCATTCCTTGGGGGACTTATGGCTACACCTTC,CATIPWGTYGYTF
-,TRBV6-5,few,TRBJ2-7,TGTGCCAGCAGTTACTCGCTGGGACTCCCAGGGGTCTACGAGCAGTACTTC,CASSYSLGLPGVYEQYF
-,TRBV20-1,-,TRBJ1-6,TGCAGTGCTAGAGAGGGACGGTTAAAGCCCCTCCACTTT,CSAREGRLKPLHF
-,TRBV28,-,TRBJ2-3,TGTGCCAGCAGTTTATTCGCGGGGGCCTACACAGATACGCAGTATTTT,CASSLFAGAYTDTQYF
-,TRBV24-1,many,TRBJ2-6,TGTGCCACCAGTGACAGCTCTGGGGCCAACGTCCTGACTTTC,CATSDSSGANVLTF
TRBD1,TRBV20-1,few,TRBJ2-7,TGCAGTGCTGAACATACAGGGGACGAGCAGTACTTC,CSAEHTGDEQYF
-,TRBV11-2,-,TRBJ1-6,TGTGCCAGCAGTTTAAGCTGGGATTCACCCCTCCACTTT,CASSLSWDSPLHF
-,TRBV19,many,TRBJ2-7,TGTGCCAGTAGCCCAGGGGGGGGCTATGGACTCTACGAGCAGTACTTC,CASSPGGGYGLYEQYF
-,TRBV5-1,-,TRBJ1-2,TGCGCCAGCAGCCCACTCACCTCAGGAGCCCGAGGTGGCTACACCTTC,CASSPLTSGARGGYTF